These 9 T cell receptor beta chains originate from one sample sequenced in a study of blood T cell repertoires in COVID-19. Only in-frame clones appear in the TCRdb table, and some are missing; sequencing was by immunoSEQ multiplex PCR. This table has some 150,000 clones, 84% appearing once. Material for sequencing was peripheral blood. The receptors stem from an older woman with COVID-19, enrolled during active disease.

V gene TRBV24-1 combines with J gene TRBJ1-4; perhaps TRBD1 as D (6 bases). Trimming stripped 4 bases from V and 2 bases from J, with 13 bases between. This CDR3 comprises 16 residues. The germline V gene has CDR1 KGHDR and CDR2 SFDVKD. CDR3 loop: CATSEGTGKTNEKLFF. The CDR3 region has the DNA TGTGCCACCAGTGAGGGAACAGGGAAGACTAATGAAAAACTGTTTTTT.

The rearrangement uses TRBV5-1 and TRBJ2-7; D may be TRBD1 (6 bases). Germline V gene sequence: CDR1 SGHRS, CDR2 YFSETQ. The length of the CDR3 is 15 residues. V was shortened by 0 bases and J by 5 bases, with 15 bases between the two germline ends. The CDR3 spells CASSLVPQGLNEQYF. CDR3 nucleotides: TGCGCCAGCAGCTTGGTTCCACAGGGTCTAAACGAGCAGTACTTC.

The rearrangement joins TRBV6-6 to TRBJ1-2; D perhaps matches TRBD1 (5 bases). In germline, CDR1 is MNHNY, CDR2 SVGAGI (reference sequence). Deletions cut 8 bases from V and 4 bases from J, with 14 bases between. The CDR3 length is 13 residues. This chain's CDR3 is CASGQGSAYGYTF. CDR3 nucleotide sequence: TGTGCCAGCGGCCAGGGCAGCGCCTATGGCTACACCTTC.

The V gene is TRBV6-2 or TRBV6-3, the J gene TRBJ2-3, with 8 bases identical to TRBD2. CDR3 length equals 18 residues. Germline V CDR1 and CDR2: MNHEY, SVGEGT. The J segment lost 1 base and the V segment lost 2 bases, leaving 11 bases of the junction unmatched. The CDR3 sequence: CASSYTHGTSRGTDTQYF. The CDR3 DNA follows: TGTGCCAGCAGTTACACACACGGGACTAGTCGGGGCACAGATACGCAGTATTTT.

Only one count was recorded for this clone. The CDR3 loop is CASSQGGNNNEQFF. As DNA, the CDR3 is TGTGCCAGCAGCCAAGGAGGGAATAACAATGAGCAGTTCTTC. This chain joins TRBV3-1 (or the pseudogene TRBV3-2) and TRBJ2-1; tentative D call: TRBD2 (5 bases). The CDR3 length is 14 residues. Per the germline V gene, CDR1 is LGHDT and CDR2 is YNNKEL (reference sequence). V was shortened by 1 base and J by 5 bases, with 9 bases between the two germline ends.

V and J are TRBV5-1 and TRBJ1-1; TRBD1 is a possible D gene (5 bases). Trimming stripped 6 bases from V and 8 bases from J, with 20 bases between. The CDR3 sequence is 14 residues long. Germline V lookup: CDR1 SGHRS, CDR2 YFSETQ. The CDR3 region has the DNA TGCGCCAGCACTTCGGGGGTCGCGAAAGGAGAAGCTTTCTTT. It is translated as CASTSGVAKGEAFF.

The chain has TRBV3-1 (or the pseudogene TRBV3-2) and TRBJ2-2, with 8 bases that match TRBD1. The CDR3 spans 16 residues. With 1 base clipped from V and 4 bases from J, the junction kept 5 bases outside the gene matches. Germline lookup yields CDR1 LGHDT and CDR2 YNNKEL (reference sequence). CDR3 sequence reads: CASSQGDRLLTGELFF. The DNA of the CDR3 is TGTGCCAGCAGCCAAGGGGACAGGCTGCTCACCGGGGAGCTGTTTTTT.

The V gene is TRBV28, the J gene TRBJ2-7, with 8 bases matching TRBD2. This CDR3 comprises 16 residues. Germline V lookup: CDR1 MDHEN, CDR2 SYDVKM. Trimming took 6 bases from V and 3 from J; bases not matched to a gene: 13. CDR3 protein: CASRIQIGLAGYEQYF. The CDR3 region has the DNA TGTGCCAGCAGAATACAGATCGGACTAGCCGGCTACGAGCAGTACTTC.

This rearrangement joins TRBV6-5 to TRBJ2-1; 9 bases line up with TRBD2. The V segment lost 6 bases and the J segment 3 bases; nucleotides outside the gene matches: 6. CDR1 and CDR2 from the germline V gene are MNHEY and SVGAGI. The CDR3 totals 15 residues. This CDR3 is CASSRASGDYNEQFF. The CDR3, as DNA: TGTGCCAGCAGCCGGGCTAGCGGGGACTACAATGAGCAGTTCTTC.